One T cell receptor beta chain is described in this entry. Its specificity is not known. It is likely a read error, because the conserved phenylalanine at the end of the CDR3 is missing. No DNA is shown, since the ends of the CDR3 on it are uncertain; the CDR3 is the one TCRdb lists. TCR beta CDR3 amplification used RNA transcripts. The first-round RT-PCR employed HTBI primers together with the Qiagen OneStep RT-PCR kit. A multiplex PCR was then performed as the second round. TCRdb recomputed calls from the multiplex PCR reads with MiXCR, one row per CDR3 protein. Of over 650,000 distinct CDR3 sequences listed, under 50% are singletons. These data belong to a study of Graves' ophthalmopathy and Graves' hyperthyroidism. The study's findings and limits: It was with approximately 70% sensitivity and roughly 75% specificity that the model predicted ophthalmopathy progression.

Enrollment excluded any patients with other autoimmune diseases, uncontrolled infections, pregnancy or lactation. The V gene's germline CDR1 is MGHDK and CDR2 SYGVNS. The CDR3 comprises 10 residues, both ends counted. The sample consisted of peripheral blood. The receptor's source is an adult man with Graves' ophthalmopathy. The chain combines TRBV25-1 with TRBJ1-1; TRBD1 reflects the table's D call only, with no check against the DNA. Here the CDR3 reads CASSESGGPY.